The sequence of this T cell receptor beta chain was determined in a study of T cells in pancreatic ductal adenocarcinoma. Assay used: immunoSEQ multiplex PCR; TCRdb lists only in-frame clones, some missing. This sample has more than 85,000 clones, with 90% to 95% found just once. No neoadjuvant therapy was given to the selected pancreatic ductal adenocarcinoma patients before their surgery. Regarding this clone: Its antigen is as yet unknown.

Study-wide findings and caveats: Mean clonality was approximately 0.12 in tumors and roughly 0.07 in blood, not significantly different. Compared with tumor, blood showed more total productive templates and approximately 8-fold more clonotypes. This surgical cohort overrepresents the minority presenting with early-stage disease. Enrichment of CD45RO+ effector over naive T cells in tumors may bias clonality.

Sequenced input: PBMCs. This sequence originates from a human donor with pancreatic ductal adenocarcinoma.

The CDR3 nucleotides read TGTGCCACCAGCAGGACAGGGGGCATCAATGAGCAGTTCTTC. Encoded protein: CATSRTGGINEQFF. V is TRBV15 and J is TRBJ2-1; TRBD1 aligns across 10 bases. The CDR3 runs to 14 residues. With V trimmed by 3 bases and J by 6 bases, 2 bases remained unmatched. Germline values: CDR1 LNHNV, CDR2 YYDKDF (reference sequence).